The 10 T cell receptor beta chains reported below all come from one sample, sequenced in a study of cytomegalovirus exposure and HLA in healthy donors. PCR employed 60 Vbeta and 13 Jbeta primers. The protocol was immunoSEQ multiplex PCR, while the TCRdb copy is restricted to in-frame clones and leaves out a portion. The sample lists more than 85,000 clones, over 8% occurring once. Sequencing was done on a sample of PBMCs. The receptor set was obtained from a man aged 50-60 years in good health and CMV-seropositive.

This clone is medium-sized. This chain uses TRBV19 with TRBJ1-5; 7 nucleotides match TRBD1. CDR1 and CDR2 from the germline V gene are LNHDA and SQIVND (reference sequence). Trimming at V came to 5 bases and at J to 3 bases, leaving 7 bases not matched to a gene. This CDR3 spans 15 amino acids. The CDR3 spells CASSLATGLNQPQHF. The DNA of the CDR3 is TGTGCCAGTAGTTTGGCGACAGGGCTCAATCAGCCCCAGCATTTT.

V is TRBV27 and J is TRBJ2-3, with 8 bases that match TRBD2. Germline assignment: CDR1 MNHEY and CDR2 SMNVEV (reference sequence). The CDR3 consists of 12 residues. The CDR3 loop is CVTGGSTDTQYF. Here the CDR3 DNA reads TGTGTCACGGGGGGGAGCACAGATACGCAGTATTTT.

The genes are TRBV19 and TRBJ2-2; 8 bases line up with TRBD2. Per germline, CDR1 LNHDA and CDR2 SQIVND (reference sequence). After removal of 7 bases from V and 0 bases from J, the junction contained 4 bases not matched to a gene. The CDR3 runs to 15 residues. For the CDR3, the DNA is TGTGCCAGTAACGGGGGACTAGCGAACACCGGGGAGCTGTTTTTT. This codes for CASNGGLANTGELFF.

Here the CDR3 reads CASSLNRDNTDTQYF. The CDR3 DNA reads TGTGCCAGCAGCTTAAACCGGGACAACACAGATACGCAGTATTTT. The chain carries TRBV5-4 and TRBJ2-3; D possibly corresponds to TRBD1 (6 bases). Deletions cut 2 bases from V and 2 bases from J, with 12 bases between. This CDR3 is 15 amino acids long. CDR1 SGHNT and CDR2 YYREEE come from the germline V gene (reference sequence).

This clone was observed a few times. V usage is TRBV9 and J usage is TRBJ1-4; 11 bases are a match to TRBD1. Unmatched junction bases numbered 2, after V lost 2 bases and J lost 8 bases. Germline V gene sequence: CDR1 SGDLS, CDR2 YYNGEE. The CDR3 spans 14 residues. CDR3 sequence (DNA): TGTGCCAGCAGCGTCGGGACAGGGGGGGAAAAACTGTTTTTT. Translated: CASSVGTGGEKLFF.

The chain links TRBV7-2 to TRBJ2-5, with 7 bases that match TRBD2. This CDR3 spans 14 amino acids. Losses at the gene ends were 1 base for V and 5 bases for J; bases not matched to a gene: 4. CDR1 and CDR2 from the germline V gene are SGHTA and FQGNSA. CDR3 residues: CASSLVAGDETQYF. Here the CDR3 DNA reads TGTGCCAGCAGCTTAGTCGCGGGGGACGAGACCCAGTACTTC.

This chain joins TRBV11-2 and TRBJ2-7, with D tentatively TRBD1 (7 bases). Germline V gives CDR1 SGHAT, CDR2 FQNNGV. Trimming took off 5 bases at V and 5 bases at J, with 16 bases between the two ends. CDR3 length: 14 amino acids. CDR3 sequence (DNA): TGTGCCAGCAGCATCCGAGGGGGCGGGAACGAGCAGTACTTC. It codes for CASSIRGGGNEQYF.

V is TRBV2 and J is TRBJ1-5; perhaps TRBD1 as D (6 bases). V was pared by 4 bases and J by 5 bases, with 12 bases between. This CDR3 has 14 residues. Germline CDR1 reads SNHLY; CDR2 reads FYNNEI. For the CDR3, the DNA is TGTGCCAGCAGTGGTGGAACAGGGCATCAGCCCCAGCATTTT. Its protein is CASSGGTGHQPQHF.

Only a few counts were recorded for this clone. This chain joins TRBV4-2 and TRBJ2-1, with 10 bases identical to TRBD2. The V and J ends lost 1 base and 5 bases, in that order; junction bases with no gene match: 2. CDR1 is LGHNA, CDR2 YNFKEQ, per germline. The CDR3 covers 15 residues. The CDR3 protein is CASSQGTSGNNEQFF. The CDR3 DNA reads TGTGCCAGCAGCCAAGGGACTAGCGGCAACAATGAGCAGTTCTTC.

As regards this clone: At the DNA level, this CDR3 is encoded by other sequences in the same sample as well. In DNA form, the CDR3 reads TGTGCCAGCAGTTTATTAGCGGATACGCAGTATTTT. Amino acid sequence: CASSLLADTQYF. V usage is TRBV28 and J usage is TRBJ2-3; a weak D match, TRBD2 (5 bases). Germline V gene lookup returns CDR1 MDHEN and CDR2 SYDVKM. This CDR3 region has 12 residues. V was pared by 1 base and J by 6 bases, with 5 bases between. Looking up the rest from reference TRBV28 and TRBJ2-3 gives the full variable domain: DVKVTQSSRYLVKRTGEKVFLECVQDMDHENMFWYRQDPGLGLRLIYFSYDVKMKEKGDIPEGYSVSREKKERFSLILESASTNQTSMYLCASSLLADTQYFGPGTRLTVL.